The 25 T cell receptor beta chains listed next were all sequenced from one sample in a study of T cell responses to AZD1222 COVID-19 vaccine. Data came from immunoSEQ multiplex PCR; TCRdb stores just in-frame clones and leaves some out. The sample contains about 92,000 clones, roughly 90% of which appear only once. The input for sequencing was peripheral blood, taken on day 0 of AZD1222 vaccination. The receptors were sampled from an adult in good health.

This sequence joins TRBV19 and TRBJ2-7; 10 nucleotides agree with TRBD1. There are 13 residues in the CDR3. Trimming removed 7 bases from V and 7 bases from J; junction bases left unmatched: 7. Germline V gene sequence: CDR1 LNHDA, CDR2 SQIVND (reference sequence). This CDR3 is CASKGQGSGEQYF. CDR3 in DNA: TGTGCCAGTAAGGGACAGGGGAGTGGAGAGCAGTACTTC.

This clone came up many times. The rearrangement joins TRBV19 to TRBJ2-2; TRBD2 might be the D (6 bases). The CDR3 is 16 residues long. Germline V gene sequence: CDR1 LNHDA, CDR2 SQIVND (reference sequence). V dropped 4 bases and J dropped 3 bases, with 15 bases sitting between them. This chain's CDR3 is CASSRARGSDTGELFF. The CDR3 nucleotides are TGTGCCAGTAGTAGGGCACGGGGGTCGGACACCGGGGAGCTGTTTTTT.

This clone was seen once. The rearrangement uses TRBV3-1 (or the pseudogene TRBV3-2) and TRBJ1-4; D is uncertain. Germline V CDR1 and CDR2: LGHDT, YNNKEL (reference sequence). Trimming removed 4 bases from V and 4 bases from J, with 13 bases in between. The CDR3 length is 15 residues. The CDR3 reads CASSPLGQFNEKLFF. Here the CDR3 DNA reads TGTGCCAGCAGCCCCCTCGGGCAGTTTAATGAAAAACTGTTTTTT.

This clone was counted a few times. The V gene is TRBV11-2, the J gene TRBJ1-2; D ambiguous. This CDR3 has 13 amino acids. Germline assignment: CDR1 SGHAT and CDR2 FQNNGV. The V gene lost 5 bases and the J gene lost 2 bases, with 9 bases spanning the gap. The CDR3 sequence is CASSTTGNYGYTF. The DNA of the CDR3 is TGTGCCAGCAGCACGACGGGAAACTATGGCTACACCTTC.

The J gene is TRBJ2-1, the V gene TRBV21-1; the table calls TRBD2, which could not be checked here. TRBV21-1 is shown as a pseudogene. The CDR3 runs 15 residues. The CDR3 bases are TGTGCCAGCAGCGAAACTAGCGGGCGTAACAATGAGCAGTTCTTC. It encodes CASSETSGRNNEQFF.

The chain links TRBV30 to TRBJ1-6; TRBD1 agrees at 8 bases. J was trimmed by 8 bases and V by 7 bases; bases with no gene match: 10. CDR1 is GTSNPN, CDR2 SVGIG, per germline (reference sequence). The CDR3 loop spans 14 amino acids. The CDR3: CAFNRGRSDSPLHF. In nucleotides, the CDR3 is TGTGCCTTTAACAGGGGGAGAAGTGATTCACCCCTCCACTTT.

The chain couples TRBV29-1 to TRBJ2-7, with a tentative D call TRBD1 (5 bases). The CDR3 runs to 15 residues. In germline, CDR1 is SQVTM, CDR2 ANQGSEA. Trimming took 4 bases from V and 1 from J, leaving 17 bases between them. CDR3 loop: CSVGGARARSYEQYF. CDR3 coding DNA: TGCAGCGTTGGTGGTGCCAGGGCAAGATCCTACGAGCAGTACTTC.

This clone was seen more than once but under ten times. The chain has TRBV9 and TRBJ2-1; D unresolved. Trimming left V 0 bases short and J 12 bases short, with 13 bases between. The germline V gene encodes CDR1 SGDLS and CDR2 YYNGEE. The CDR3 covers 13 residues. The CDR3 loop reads CASSVVVNPVQFF. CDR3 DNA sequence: TGTGCCAGCAGCGTAGTCGTCAATCCGGTGCAGTTCTTC.

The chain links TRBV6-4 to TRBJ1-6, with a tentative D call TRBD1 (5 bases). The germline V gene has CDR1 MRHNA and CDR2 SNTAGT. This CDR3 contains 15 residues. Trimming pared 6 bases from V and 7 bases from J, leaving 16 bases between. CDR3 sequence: CASSRDWGMNSPLHF. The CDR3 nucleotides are TGTGCCAGCAGCCGAGACTGGGGGATGAATTCACCCCTCCACTTT.

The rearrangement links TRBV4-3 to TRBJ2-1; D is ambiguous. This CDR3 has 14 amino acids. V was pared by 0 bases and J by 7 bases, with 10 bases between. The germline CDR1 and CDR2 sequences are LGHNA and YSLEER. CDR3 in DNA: TGCGCCAGCAGCCAAGATCTGGTCCAAAATGAGCAGTTCTTC. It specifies CASSQDLVQNEQFF.

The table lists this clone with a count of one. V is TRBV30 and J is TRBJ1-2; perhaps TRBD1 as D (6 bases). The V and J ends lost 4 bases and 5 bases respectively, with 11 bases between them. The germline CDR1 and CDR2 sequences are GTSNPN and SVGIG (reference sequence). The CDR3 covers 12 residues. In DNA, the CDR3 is TGTGCCTGGATACAGGGATTTTATGGCTACACCTTC. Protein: CAWIQGFYGYTF.

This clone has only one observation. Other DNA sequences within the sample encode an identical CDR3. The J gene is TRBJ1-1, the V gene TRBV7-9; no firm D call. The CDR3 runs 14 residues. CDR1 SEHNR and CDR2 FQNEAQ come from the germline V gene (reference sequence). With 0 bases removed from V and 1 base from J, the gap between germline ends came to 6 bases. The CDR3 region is CASSLAGQNTEAFF. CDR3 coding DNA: TGTGCCAGCAGCTTAGCAGGGCAGAACACTGAAGCTTTCTTT.

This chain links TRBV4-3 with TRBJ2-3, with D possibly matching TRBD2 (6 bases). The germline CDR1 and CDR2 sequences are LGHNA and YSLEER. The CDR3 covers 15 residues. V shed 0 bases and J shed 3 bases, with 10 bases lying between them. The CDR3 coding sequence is TGCGCCAGCAGCCAAGATACGGGAGAAACAGATACGCAGTATTTT. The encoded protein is CASSQDTGETDTQYF.

The CDR3 reads CASSSSSGRDNEQFF. Written as DNA, the CDR3 is TGTGCCAGCAGTTCCTCTAGCGGGAGGGATAATGAGCAGTTCTTC. This chain connects TRBV28 to TRBJ2-1; 12 positions match TRBD2. V lost 4 bases to trimming and J lost 7 bases; unmatched junction nucleotides: 5. This CDR3 is 15 amino acids long. Germline V gene sequence: CDR1 MDHEN, CDR2 SYDVKM.

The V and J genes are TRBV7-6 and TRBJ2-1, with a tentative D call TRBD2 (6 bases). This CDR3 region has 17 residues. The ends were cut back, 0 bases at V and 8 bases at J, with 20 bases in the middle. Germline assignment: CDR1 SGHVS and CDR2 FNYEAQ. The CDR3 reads CASSLASTSGGSDEQFF. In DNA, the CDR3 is TGTGCCAGCAGCTTAGCCTCGACTAGTGGAGGGAGTGATGAGCAGTTCTTC.

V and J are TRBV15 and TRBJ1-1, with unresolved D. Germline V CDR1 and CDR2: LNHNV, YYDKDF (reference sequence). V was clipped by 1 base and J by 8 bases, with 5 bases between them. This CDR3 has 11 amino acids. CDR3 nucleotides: TGTGCCACCAGCAGAGCACGGGAAGCTTTCTTT. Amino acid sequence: CATSRAREAFF.

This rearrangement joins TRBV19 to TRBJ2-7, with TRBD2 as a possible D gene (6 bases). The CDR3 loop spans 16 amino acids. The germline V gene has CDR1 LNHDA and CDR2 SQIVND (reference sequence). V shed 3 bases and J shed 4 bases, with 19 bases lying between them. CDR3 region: CASSMAGTRRGYEQYF. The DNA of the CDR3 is TGTGCCAGTAGTATGGCGGGGACTCGAAGGGGTTACGAGCAGTACTTC.

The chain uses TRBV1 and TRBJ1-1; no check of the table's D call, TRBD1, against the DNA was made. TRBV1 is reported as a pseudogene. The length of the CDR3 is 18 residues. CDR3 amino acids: CTSSQDGAGRLRDTEAFF. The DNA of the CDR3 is TGCACCAGCAGCCAAGATGGGGCAGGCCGTCTCCGGGACACTGAAGCTTTCTTT.

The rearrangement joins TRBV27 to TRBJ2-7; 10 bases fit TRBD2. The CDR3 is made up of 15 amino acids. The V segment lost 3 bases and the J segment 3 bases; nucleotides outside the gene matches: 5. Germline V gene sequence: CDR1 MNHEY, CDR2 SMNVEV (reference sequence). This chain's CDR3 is CASSFSSGRCYEQYF. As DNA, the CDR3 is TGTGCCAGCAGTTTCTCTAGCGGGAGATGCTACGAGCAGTACTTC.

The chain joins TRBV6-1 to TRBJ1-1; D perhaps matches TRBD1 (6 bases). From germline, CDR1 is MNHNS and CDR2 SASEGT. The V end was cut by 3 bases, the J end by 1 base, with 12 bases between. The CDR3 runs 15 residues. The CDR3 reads CASSDRQEWNTEAFF. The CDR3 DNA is TGTGCCAGCAGTGATAGACAGGAGTGGAACACTGAAGCTTTCTTT.

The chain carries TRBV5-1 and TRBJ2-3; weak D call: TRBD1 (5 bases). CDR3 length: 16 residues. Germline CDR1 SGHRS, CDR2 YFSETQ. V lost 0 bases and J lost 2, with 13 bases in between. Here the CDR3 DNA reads TGCGCCAGCAGCTTGGCGCGAGCACAGGCCACAGATACGCAGTATTTT. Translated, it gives CASSLARAQATDTQYF.

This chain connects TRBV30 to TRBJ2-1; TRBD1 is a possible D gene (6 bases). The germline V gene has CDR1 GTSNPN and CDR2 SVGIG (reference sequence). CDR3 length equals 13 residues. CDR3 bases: TGTGCTGGGGGCAGGGCCCCATCCAATGAGCAGTTCTTC. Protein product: CAGGRAPSNEQFF.

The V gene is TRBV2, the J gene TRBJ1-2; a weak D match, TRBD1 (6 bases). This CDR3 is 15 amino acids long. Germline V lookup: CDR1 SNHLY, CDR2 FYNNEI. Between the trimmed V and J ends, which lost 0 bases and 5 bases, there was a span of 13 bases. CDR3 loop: CASSEAQTGIYGYTF. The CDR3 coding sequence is TGTGCCAGCAGTGAAGCGCAGACAGGAATTTATGGCTACACCTTC.

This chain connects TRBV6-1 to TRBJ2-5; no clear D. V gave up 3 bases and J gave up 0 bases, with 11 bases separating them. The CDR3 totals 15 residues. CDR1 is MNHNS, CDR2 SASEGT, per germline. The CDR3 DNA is TGTGCCAGCAGTGAGTCAGCGTTTTACCAAGAGACCCAGTACTTC. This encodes CASSESAFYQETQYF.

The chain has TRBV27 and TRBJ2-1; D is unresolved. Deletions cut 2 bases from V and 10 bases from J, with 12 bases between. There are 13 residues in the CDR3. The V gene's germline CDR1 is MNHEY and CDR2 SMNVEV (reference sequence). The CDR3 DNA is TGTGCCAGCAGTTTACTTGATAGTGGAGAGCAGTTCTTC. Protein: CASSLLDSGEQFF.